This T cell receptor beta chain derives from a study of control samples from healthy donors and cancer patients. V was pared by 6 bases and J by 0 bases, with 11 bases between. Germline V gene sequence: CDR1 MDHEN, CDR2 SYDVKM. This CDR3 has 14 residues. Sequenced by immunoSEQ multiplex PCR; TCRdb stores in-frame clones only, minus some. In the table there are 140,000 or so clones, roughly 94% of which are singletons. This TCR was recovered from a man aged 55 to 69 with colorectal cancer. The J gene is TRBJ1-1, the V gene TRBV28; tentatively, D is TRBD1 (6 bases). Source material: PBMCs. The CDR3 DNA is TGTGCCAGCAGCTCCGGACAGTTGAACACTGAAGCTTTCTTT. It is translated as CASSSGQLNTEAFF.